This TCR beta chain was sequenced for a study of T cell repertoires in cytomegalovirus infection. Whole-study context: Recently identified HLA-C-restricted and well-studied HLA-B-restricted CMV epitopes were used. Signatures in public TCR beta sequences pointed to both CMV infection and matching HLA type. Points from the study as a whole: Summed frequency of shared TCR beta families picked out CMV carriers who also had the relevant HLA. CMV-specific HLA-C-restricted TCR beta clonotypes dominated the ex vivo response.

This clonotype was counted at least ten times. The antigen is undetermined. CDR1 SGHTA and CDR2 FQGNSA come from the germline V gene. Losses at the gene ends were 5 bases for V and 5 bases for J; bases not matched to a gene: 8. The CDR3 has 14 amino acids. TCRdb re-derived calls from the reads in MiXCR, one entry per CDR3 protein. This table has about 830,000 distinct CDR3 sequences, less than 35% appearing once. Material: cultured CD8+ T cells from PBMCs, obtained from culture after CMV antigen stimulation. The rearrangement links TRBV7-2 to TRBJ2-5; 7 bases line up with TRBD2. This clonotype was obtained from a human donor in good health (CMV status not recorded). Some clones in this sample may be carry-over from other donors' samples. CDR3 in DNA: TGTGCCAGCAGCCTTCTAGCGGCAGGCGAGACCCAGTACTTC. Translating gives CASSLLAAGETQYF. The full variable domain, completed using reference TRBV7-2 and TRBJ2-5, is GAGVSQSPSNKVTEKGKDVELRCDPISGHTALYWYRQSLGQGLEFLIYFQGNSAPDKSGLPSDRFSAERTGGSVSTLTIQRTQQEDSAVYLCASSLLAAGETQYFGPGTRLLVL.